The entry below gives a single T cell receptor (beta chain) sequence along with its context. The antigen is unknown. The PCR used 60 Vbeta and 13 Jbeta primers. Generated by immunoSEQ multiplex PCR, the TCRdb table keeps only in-frame clones and is missing some. The sample holds 100,000 to 120,000 clones, over 12% seen once. The germline CDR1 and CDR2 sequences are MDHEN and SYDVKM. Trimming stripped 0 bases from V and 0 bases from J, with 9 bases between. The CDR3 spans 15 residues. These data originate in a study of cytomegalovirus exposure and HLA in healthy donors. Overall study: Early released data had around 88 million unique TCRs, all coming from HLA-typed donors. Study-level points and caveats: The productive fraction for most TCR beta V segments was about 87% or about 30% in an earlier analysis. V- and J-gene trimming of TCR beta was linked (in a later analysis) to a missense DCLRE1C variant.

Sequencing was done on a sample of PBMCs. The rearrangement uses TRBV28 and TRBJ2-7; D is unresolved. This TCR was recovered from a female donor in good health and CMV-seronegative. The CDR3 nucleotides read TGTGCCAGCAGTTTATGGCGAGGAAGCTCCTACGAGCAGTACTTC. Its translation: CASSLWRGSSYEQYF.